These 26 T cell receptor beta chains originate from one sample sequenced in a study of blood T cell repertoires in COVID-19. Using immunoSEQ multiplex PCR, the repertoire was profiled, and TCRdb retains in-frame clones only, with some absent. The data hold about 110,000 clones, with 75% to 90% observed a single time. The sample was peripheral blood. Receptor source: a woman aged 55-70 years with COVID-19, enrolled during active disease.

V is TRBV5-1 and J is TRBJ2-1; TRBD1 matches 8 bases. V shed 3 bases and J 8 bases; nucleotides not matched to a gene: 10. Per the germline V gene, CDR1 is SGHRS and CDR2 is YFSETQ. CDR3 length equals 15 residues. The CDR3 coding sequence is TGCGCCAGCAGCTCACCGGGACAGGTAGCCGATGAGCAGTTCTTC. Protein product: CASSSPGQVADEQFF.

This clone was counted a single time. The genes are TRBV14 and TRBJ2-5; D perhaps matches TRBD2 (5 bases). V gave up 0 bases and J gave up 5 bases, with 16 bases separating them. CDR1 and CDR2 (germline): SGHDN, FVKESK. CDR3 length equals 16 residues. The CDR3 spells CASSQDLDRGEETQYF. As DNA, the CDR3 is TGTGCCAGCAGCCAAGATCTTGATCGGGGTGAGGAGACCCAGTACTTC.

This chain's CDR3 is CASILTLAGGPSDGELFF. Here the CDR3 DNA reads TGTGCCAGCATCCTTACGCTAGCGGGGGGGCCGTCCGACGGGGAGCTGTTTTTT. The rearrangement joins TRBV2 to TRBJ2-2; 12 bases are shared with TRBD2. Losses at the gene ends were 7 bases for V and 7 bases for J; bases not matched to a gene: 16. Germline loops: CDR1 SNHLY, CDR2 FYNNEI. The CDR3 is 18 residues long.

In nucleotides, the CDR3 is TGTGCCAGCAGCGGGGACAGGGGACGGGATGGAGGGTACTTC. As protein: CASSGDRGRDGGYF. J is TRBJ2-7 and V is TRBV7-9; 10 bases map to TRBD1. From germline, CDR1 is SEHNR and CDR2 FQNEAQ (reference sequence). The CDR3 has 14 amino acids. V shed 5 bases and J 12 bases; nucleotides not matched to a gene: 13.

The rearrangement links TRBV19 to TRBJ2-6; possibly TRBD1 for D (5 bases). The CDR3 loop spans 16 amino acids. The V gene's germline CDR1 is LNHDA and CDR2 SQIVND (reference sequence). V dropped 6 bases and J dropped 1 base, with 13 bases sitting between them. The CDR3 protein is CASSQRRGSGANVLTF. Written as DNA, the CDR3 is TGTGCCAGTAGCCAACGTAGGGGATCTGGGGCCAACGTCCTGACTTTC.

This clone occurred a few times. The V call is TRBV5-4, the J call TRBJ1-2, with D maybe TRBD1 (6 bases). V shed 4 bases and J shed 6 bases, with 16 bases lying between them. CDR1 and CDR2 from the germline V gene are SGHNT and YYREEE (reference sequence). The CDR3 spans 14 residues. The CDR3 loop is CASSRGAREDGYTF. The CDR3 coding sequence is TGTGCCAGCAGCCGGGGGGCCAGGGAGGATGGCTACACCTTC.

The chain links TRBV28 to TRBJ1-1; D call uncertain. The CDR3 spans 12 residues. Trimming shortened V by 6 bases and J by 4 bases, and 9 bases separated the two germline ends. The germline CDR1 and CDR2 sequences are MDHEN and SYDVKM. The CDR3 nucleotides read TGTGCCAGCAGCGGGGAGCGCACTGAAGCTTTCTTT. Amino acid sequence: CASSGERTEAFF.

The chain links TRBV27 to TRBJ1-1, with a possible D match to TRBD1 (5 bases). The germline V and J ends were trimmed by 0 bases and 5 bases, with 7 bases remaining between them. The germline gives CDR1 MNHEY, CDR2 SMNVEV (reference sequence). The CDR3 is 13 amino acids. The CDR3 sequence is CASSLSQGTEAFF. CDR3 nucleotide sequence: TGTGCCAGCAGTTTATCGCAGGGAACTGAAGCTTTCTTT.

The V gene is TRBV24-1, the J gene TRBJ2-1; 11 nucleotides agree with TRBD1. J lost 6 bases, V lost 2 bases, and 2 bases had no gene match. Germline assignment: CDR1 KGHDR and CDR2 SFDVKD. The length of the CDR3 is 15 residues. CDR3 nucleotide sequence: TGTGCCACCAGTGATTACGGGACAGGGGGCAATGAGCAGTTCTTC. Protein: CATSDYGTGGNEQFF.

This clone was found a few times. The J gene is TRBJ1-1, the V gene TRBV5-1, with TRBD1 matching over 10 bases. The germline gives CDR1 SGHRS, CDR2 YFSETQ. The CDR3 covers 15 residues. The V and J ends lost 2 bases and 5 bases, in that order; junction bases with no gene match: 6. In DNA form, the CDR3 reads TGCGCCAGCAGCTTAAGACAGGGGGCAGGAACTGAAGCTTTCTTT. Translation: CASSLRQGAGTEAFF.

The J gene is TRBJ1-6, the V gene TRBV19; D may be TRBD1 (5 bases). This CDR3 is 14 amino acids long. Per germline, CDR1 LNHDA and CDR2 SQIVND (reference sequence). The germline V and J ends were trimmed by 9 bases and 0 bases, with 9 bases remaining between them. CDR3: CASRGNSYNSPLHF. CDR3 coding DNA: TGTGCCAGCCGGGGGAACTCCTATAATTCACCCCTCCACTTT.

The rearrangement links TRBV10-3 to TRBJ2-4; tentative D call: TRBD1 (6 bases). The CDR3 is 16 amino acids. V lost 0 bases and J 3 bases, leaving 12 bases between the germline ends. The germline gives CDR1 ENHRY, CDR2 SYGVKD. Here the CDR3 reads CAISESNRDDKNIQYF. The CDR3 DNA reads TGTGCCATCAGTGAGTCCAACAGGGACGACAAAAACATTCAGTACTTC.

The CDR3 reads CASSLRLAGGGADTQYF. CDR3 nucleotides: TGTGCCAGCAGCTTAAGGCTAGCGGGGGGCGGGGCAGATACGCAGTATTTT. The V and J genes are TRBV5-4 and TRBJ2-3; 11 bases are shared with TRBD2. Germline CDR1 SGHNT, CDR2 YYREEE (reference sequence). The length of the CDR3 is 17 residues. The trim removed 2 bases at V and 4 bases at J, leaving 9 bases unmatched.

CDR3 DNA sequence: TGTGCCAGCAGCTATGGGACAGAGGCAGGAGGCTACACCTTC. Its translation: CASSYGTEAGGYTF. V gene TRBV3-1 (or the pseudogene TRBV3-2) combines with J gene TRBJ1-2, with 7 positions matching TRBD1. CDR3 size: 14 residues. V shed 5 bases and J 8 bases; nucleotides not matched to a gene: 11. The germline V gene has CDR1 LGHDT and CDR2 YNNKEL (reference sequence).

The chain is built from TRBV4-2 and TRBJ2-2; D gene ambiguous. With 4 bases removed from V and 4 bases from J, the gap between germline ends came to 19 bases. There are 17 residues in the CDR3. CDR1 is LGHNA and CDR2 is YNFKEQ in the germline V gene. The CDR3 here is CASSPTLESLGTGELFF. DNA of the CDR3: TGTGCCAGCAGCCCTACCCTAGAGTCCCTAGGCACCGGGGAGCTGTTTTTT.

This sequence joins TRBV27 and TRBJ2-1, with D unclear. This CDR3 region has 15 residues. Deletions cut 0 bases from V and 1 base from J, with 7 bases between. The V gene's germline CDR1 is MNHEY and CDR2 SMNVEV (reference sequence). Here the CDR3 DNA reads TGTGCCAGCAGTTTATCTCTTTCGTCCTACAATGAGCAGTTCTTC. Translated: CASSLSLSSYNEQFF.

The CDR3, as DNA: TGTGCCAGCAGTTTAATAGTTACCGGGGAGCTGTTTTTT. Translated, it gives CASSLIVTGELFF. V is TRBV12-3 or TRBV12-4 and J is TRBJ2-2; D gene unclear. The CDR3 sequence is 13 residues long. V was clipped by 2 bases and J by 5 bases, with 6 bases between them.

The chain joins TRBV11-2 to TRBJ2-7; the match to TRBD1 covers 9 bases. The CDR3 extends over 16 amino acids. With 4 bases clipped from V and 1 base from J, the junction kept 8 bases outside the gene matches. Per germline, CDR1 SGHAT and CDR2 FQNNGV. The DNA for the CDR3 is TGTGCCAGCAGCTCTATATCGACAGGGGGTTCCTACGAGCAGTACTTC. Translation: CASSSISTGGSYEQYF.

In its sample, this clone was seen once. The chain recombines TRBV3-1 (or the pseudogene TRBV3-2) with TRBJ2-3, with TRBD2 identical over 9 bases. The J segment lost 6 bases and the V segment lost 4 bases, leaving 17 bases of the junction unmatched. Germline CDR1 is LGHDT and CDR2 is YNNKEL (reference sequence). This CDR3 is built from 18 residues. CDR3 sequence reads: CASSPSPGTSPRGDTQYF. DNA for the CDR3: TGTGCCAGCAGCCCTAGTCCCGGGACTAGCCCTCGGGGGGATACGCAGTATTTT.

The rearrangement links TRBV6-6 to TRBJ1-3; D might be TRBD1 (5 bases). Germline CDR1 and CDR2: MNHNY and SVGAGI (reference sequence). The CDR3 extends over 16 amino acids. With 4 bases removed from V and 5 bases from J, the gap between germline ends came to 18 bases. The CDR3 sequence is CASSSYGGVVRNTIYF. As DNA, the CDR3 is TGTGCCAGCAGTTCATATGGAGGGGTTGTAAGAAACACCATATATTTT.

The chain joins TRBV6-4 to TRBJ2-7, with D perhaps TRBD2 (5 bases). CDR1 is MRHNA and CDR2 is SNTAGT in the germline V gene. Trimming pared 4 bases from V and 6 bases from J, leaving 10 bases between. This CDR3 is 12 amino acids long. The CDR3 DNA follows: TGTGCCAGCAGTGTGCGGGCCTCCGAGCAGTACTTC. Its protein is CASSVRASEQYF.

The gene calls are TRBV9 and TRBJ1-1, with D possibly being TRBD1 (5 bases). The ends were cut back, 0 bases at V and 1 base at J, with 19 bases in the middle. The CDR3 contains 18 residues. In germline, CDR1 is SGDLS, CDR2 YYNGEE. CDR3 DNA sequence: TGTGCCAGCAGCGTAGGACTCAGTGGTGCTGGGGCGAACACTGAAGCTTTCTTT. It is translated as CASSVGLSGAGANTEAFF.

This chain's CDR3 is CASSVGQGQYF. CDR3 sequence (DNA): TGTGCCAGCAGCGTGGGACAGGGACAGTACTTC. The chain couples TRBV6-5 to TRBJ2-7; 9 nucleotides agree with TRBD1. Germline V gene sequence: CDR1 MNHEY, CDR2 SVGAGI. Germline trimming cut 6 bases from V and 10 bases from J; bases unmatched to any gene: 4. The CDR3 contains 11 residues.

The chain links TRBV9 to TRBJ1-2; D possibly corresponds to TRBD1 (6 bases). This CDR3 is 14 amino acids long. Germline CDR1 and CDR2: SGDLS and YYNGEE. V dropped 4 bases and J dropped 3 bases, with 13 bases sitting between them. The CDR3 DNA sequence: TGTGCCAGCAGCAAACAGGGTGGGCACTATGGCTACACCTTC. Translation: CASSKQGGHYGYTF. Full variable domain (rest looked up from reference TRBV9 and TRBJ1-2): DSGVTQTPKHLITATGQRVTLRCSPRSGDLSVYWYQQSLDQGLQFLIQYYNGEERAKGNILERFSAQQFPDLHSELNLSSLELGDSALYFCASSKQGGHYGYTFGSGTRLTVV.

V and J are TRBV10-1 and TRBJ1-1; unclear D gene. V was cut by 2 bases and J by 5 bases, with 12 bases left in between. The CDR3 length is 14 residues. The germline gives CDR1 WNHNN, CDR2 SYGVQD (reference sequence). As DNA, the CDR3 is TGCGCCAGCAGTGAGACGCGGACGGGGACTGAAGCTTTCTTT. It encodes CASSETRTGTEAFF.

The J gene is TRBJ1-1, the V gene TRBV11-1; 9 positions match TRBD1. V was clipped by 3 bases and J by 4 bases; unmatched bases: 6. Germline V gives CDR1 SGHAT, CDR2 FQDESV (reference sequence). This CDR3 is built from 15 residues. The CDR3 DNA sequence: TGTGCCAGCAGCTTCAGGACAGGGGTGGGCACTGAAGCTTTCTTT. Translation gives CASSFRTGVGTEAFF.